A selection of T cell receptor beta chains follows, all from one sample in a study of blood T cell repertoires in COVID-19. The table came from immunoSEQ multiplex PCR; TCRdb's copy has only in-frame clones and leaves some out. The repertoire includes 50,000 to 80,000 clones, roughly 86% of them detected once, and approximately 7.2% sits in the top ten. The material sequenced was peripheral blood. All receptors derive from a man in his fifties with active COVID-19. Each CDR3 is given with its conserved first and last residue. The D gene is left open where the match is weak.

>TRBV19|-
CASNPQGGSYGYTF
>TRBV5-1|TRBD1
CASSPKQGEMNTEAFF
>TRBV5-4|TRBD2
CASNRLGEGAETQYF
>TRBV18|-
CASSPPYRSGNTIYF
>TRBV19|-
CASSMGGWRKVKAEAFF
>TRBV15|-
CATSRDLGGSEKLFF
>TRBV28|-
CASRTVMVNTIYF
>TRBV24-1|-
CATSQGVGELFF
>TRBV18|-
CASSRTGDNYGYTF
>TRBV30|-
CAWSEGTHTEAFF
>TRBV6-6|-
CATRLDSSGANVLTF
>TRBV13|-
CASSLDSGSYEQYF
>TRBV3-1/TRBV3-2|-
CASSQGYSSGRSYNEQFF
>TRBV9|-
CASSVAVNTEAFF
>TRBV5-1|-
CASSSGRLATNEKLFF
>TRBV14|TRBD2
CASSQQSLAGGTDTQYF
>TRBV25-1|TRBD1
CASSDIGTGVGNTIYF
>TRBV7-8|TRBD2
CASSPAIAGGTDTQYF
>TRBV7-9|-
CASSLEGVQGTEAFF
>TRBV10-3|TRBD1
CAISDSTDRASYEQYF
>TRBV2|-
CASSGAGSAEAFF
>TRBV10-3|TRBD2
CAISESIGTSGGDNNEQFF
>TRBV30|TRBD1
CAWSVGGRTGGIEQFF
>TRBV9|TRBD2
CASSVHFTSGLAEQFF
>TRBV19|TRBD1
CASSPWTGNNEQFF
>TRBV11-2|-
CASSLARGPYTDTQYF